What follows are 22 T cell receptor beta chains derived from one specimen sequenced in a study of a mutant IDH1 vaccine in newly diagnosed glioma. Time point reported: week 11, during vaccination. The investigators gave 300 ug of mutant IDH1 20-mer peptide in each vaccine dose, together with topical imiquimod. Antigen specificity for these receptors is unknown. Data came from immunoSEQ multiplex PCR; TCRdb stores just in-frame clones and leaves some out. The sample shows around 60,000 clones, approximately 84% of them seen only once. This sample comprised PBMCs, obtained from a glioma patient whose treatment included an IDH1 peptide vaccine. These receptors came from a woman in her forties or fifties with glioma.

The V call is TRBV5-8, the J call TRBJ2-3, with no clear D. Germline CDR1 and CDR2: SGHTS and YDEGEE. Trimming stripped 4 bases from V and 0 bases from J, with 15 bases between. CDR3 length: 16 residues. The CDR3: CASSLAGQISTDTQYF. CDR3 DNA sequence: TGTGCCAGCAGCCTGGCCGGCCAGATAAGCACAGATACGCAGTATTTT.

For the CDR3, the DNA is TGTGCCAGCGCCGGGACAGGGGATCCTGGGGCCAACGTCCTGACTTTC. Amino acids: CASAGTGDPGANVLTF. The gene calls are TRBV28 and TRBJ2-6, with 10 bases identical to TRBD1. Germline assignment: CDR1 MDHEN and CDR2 SYDVKM. The CDR3 spans 16 residues. The ends lost 8 bases at V and 2 bases at J; junction bases unmatched: 6.

The rearrangement uses TRBV7-9 and TRBJ2-1; 10 bases line up with TRBD1. The junction had 13 bases not matched to a gene; V was cut back by 3 bases and J by 5 bases. Germline CDR1 reads SEHNR; CDR2 reads FQNEAQ (reference sequence). This CDR3 is built from 18 residues. CDR3: CASSFLGVGTGENNEQFF. CDR3 DNA sequence: TGTGCCAGCAGCTTCCTCGGGGTAGGGACAGGGGAGAACAATGAGCAGTTCTTC.

The chain combines TRBV9 with TRBJ1-2; D is perhaps TRBD1 (5 bases). The CDR3 loop spans 15 amino acids. The V end was cut by 4 bases, the J end by 4 bases, with 17 bases between. Germline V gives CDR1 SGDLS, CDR2 YYNGEE. CDR3 sequence: CASSQRPGTPYGYTF. The CDR3 DNA reads as TGTGCCAGCAGCCAAAGGCCAGGGACCCCCTATGGCTACACCTTC.

V is TRBV7-8 and J is TRBJ1-5; D not resolved. Trimming left V 2 bases short and J 3 bases short, with 17 bases between. The CDR3 has 17 residues. Germline V gene sequence: CDR1 SGHVS, CDR2 FQNEAQ. CDR3 coding DNA: TGTGCCAGCAGCTTATACGGATTTCCTGAGTACAATCAGCCCCAGCATTTT. Its protein product is CASSLYGFPEYNQPQHF.

This sequence joins TRBV2 and TRBJ1-4; D is ambiguous. Per germline, CDR1 SNHLY and CDR2 FYNNEI. The V gene lost 2 bases and the J gene lost 5 bases, with 3 bases spanning the gap. CDR3 length: 12 amino acids. CDR3 nucleotides: TGTGCCAGCAGTGAACGGAATGAAAAACTGTTTTTT. Its translation is CASSERNEKLFF.

V and J are TRBV15 and TRBJ1-4; D not resolved. Germline V gives CDR1 LNHNV, CDR2 YYDKDF (reference sequence). Trimming cost V 0 bases and J 10 bases, with 6 bases left between them. This CDR3 has 12 amino acids. The CDR3 coding sequence is TGTGCCACCAGCAGAGATTCCCGAAAACTGTTTTTT. Amino acids: CATSRDSRKLFF.

The chain is built from TRBV30 and TRBJ2-7; D might be TRBD2 (5 bases). Germline V gene sequence: CDR1 GTSNPN, CDR2 SVGIG (reference sequence). This CDR3 has 14 amino acids. CDR3 region: CASEVRGIDYEQYF. In nucleotides, the CDR3 is TGTGCTTCCGAAGTGCGAGGGATAGACTACGAGCAGTACTTC.

The V and J genes are TRBV10-3 and TRBJ1-5, with TRBD1 matching 10 bases. Germline V gives CDR1 ENHRY, CDR2 SYGVKD. This CDR3 contains 15 residues. With V trimmed by 7 bases and J by 0 bases, 3 bases remained unmatched. The CDR3 region is CAITWDRGSNQPQHF. The DNA of the CDR3 is TGTGCCATCACCTGGGACAGGGGTAGCAATCAGCCCCAGCATTTT.

The V and J genes are TRBV5-1 and TRBJ2-3, with a tentative D call TRBD2 (5 bases). CDR1 and CDR2 (germline): SGHRS, YFSETQ. The CDR3 covers 13 residues. Deletions cut 3 bases from V and 3 bases from J, with 8 bases between. The CDR3 nucleotides read TGCGCCAGCAGCTCGGGAATAACAGATACGCAGTATTTT. Amino acids: CASSSGITDTQYF.

On this clone itself: Distinct nucleotide sequences in the sample also encode this CDR3. This chain links TRBV5-1 with TRBJ2-7, with a weak D call TRBD1 (6 bases). Trimming cost V 4 bases and J 4 bases, with 9 bases left between them. CDR3 size: 12 residues. The germline V gene encodes CDR1 SGHRS and CDR2 YFSETQ. The CDR3 sequence is CASSQQGYEQYF. CDR3 DNA sequence: TGCGCCAGCAGCCAACAGGGATACGAGCAGTACTTC.

The V call is TRBV19, the J call TRBJ1-4; no reliable D call. This CDR3 has 15 residues. Deletions cut 5 bases from V and 5 bases from J, with 15 bases between. From germline, CDR1 is LNHDA and CDR2 SQIVND (reference sequence). CDR3 amino acids: CASSPQEAGNEKLFF. CDR3 DNA sequence: TGTGCCAGTAGTCCCCAAGAAGCGGGGAATGAAAAACTGTTTTTT.

CDR3 nucleotides: TGTGCCAGTAGTATTGGACAGGGGGTGGAGGCAGCTTTCTTT. Amino acids: CASSIGQGVEAAFF. The V gene is TRBV19, the J gene TRBJ1-1; TRBD1 matches 10 bases. The CDR3 is 14 amino acids. CDR1 is LNHDA, CDR2 SQIVND, per germline (reference sequence). The ends lost 3 bases at V and 10 bases at J; junction bases unmatched: 8.

The chain employs TRBV27 and TRBJ2-7; tentative D call: TRBD1 (5 bases). V lost 0 bases and J lost 1, with 13 bases in between. Germline V CDR1 and CDR2: MNHEY, SMNVEV (reference sequence). The length of the CDR3 is 16 residues. CDR3 residues: CASSLSGRDRSYEQYF. Here the CDR3 DNA reads TGTGCCAGCAGTTTATCGGGCAGGGATCGTTCCTACGAGCAGTACTTC.

The V call is TRBV28, the J call TRBJ1-2; possibly TRBD1 for D (5 bases). The V end was cut by 8 bases, the J end by 1 base, with 5 bases between. There are 11 residues in the CDR3. Germline V gene data show CDR1 as MDHEN and CDR2 as SYDVKM. The CDR3 loop is CASGGNYGYTF. CDR3 coding DNA: TGTGCCAGCGGGGGTAACTATGGCTACACCTTC.

The rearrangement links TRBV10-1 to TRBJ1-1; maybe TRBD1 (5 bases). The V end lost 6 bases, the J end lost 1 base, and 9 bases lay between the germline ends. The CDR3 has 13 amino acids. CDR1 is WNHNN and CDR2 is SYGVQD in the germline V gene (reference sequence). The chain's CDR3 is CASRGTGNTEAFF. CDR3 DNA sequence: TGCGCCAGCAGGGGGACGGGGAACACTGAAGCTTTCTTT.

V usage is TRBV5-4 and J usage is TRBJ1-6; the match to TRBD1 covers 10 bases. Germline CDR1 reads SGHNT; CDR2 reads YYREEE (reference sequence). The CDR3 has 15 amino acids. Unmatched junction bases numbered 2, after V lost 3 bases and J lost 5 bases. CDR3 in DNA: TGTGCCAGCAGCTGGGACAGGGGCCATAATTCACCCCTCCACTTT. Translating gives CASSWDRGHNSPLHF.

The chain joins TRBV7-9 to TRBJ1-2; TRBD1 might be the D (5 bases). Germline V lookup: CDR1 SEHNR, CDR2 FQNEAQ (reference sequence). The V end lost 6 bases, the J end lost 13 bases, and 15 bases lay between the germline ends. The CDR3 spans 11 residues. For the CDR3, the DNA is TGTGCCAGCAGTCCCGGGACGGCCGTCACCTTC. Amino acids: CASSPGTAVTF.

The DNA of the CDR3 is TGTGCCAGCAGTGTTAACAGGGTCGGCGGGACCCAGTACTTC. This translates into CASSVNRVGGTQYF. The V and J genes are TRBV2 and TRBJ2-5; perhaps TRBD1 as D (6 bases). Looked up from germline, CDR1 is SNHLY and CDR2 is FYNNEI. This CDR3 has 14 amino acids. Trimming took off 4 bases at V and 7 bases at J, with 16 bases between the two ends. Variable domain in full (rest from reference TRBV2 and TRBJ2-5): EPEVTQTPSHQVTQMGQEVILRCVPISNHLYFYWYRQILGQKVEFLVSFYNNEISEKSEIFDDQFSVERPDGSNFTLKIRSTKLEDSAMYFCASSVNRVGGTQYFGPGTRLLVL.

V and J are TRBV19 and TRBJ1-2; 10 bases align to TRBD1. The CDR3 is 15 residues long. V lost 7 bases, J lost 0 bases, and 5 bases stayed unmatched. Looked up from germline, CDR1 is LNHDA and CDR2 is SQIVND (reference sequence). The chain's CDR3 is CASTRDRGANYGYTF. In DNA form, the CDR3 reads TGTGCCAGTACCCGGGACAGGGGAGCTAACTATGGCTACACCTTC.

The chain is built from TRBV5-6 and TRBJ1-5, with a possible D match to TRBD1 (5 bases). The ends were cut back, 0 bases at V and 0 bases at J, with 7 bases in the middle. From germline, CDR1 is SGHDT and CDR2 YYEEEE. The length of the CDR3 is 15 residues. DNA of the CDR3: TGTGCCAGCAGCTTGGGGGGGGGTAGCAATCAGCCCCAGCATTTT. It specifies CASSLGGGSNQPQHF.

CDR3 in DNA: TGTGCCAGCCGCAGGGAAAGGGACACTGAAGCTTTCTTT. It yields the protein CASRRERDTEAFF. The chain is built from TRBV5-6 and TRBJ1-1; weak D call: TRBD1 (5 bases). The CDR3 is made up of 13 amino acids. Between the trimmed V and J ends, which lost 7 bases and 3 bases, there was a span of 13 bases. Germline V gene data show CDR1 as SGHDT and CDR2 as YYEEEE. The variable domain in full, with the rest retrieved from reference TRBV5-6 and TRBJ1-1, is DAGVTQSPTHLIKTRGQQVTLRCSPKSGHDTVSWYQQALGQGPQFIFQYYEEEERQRGNFPDRFSGHQFPNYSSELNVNALLLGDSALYLCASRRERDTEAFFGQGTRLTVV.